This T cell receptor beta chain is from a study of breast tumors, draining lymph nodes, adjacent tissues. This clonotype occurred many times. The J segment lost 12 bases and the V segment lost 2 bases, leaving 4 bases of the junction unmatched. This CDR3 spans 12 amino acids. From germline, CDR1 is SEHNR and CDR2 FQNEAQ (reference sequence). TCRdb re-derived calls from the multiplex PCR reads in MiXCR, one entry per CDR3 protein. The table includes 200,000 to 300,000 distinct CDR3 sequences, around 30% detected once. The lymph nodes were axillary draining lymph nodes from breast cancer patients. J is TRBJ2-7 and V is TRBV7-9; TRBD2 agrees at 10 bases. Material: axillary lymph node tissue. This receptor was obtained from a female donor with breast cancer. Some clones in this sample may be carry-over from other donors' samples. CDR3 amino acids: CASSLPSGSLYF. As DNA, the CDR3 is TGTGCCAGCAGCTTACCTAGCGGGAGTTTGTACTTC.